This TCR beta chain was obtained from a study of CD8 T cells in Susac syndrome. Study details: When blood was drawn, the patients with Susac syndrome were therapy-naive, on corticosteroids, or on intravenous immunoglobulin alone.

CD8+ and CD4+ blood T cells underwent TCR beta sequencing. TEMRA cells were FACS-enriched, and CD8+ and CD4+ T cells were isolated negatively. V lost 7 bases and J 0 bases, leaving 6 bases between the germline ends. This CDR3 comprises 11 residues. The germline gives CDR1 SQVTM, CDR2 ANQGSEA. A quantity of roughly 0.5 to 1 ug RNA underwent reverse transcription using random hexamers. TCRdb called the immunoSEQ multiplex PCR reads again in MiXCR, with one record for every CDR3 protein. This sample yields 200,000 to 300,000 distinct CDR3 sequences, of which almost 97% are seen a single time; 0.1% belongs to the top ten.

The origin of this receptor is a human donor with Susac syndrome. This chain connects TRBV29-1 to TRBJ2-5; D gene ambiguous. Input material: CD4+ T cells from PBMCs. In DNA form, the CDR3 reads TGCAGCGGACGGTACCAAGAGACCCAGTACTTC. This sequence encodes CSGRYQETQYF.